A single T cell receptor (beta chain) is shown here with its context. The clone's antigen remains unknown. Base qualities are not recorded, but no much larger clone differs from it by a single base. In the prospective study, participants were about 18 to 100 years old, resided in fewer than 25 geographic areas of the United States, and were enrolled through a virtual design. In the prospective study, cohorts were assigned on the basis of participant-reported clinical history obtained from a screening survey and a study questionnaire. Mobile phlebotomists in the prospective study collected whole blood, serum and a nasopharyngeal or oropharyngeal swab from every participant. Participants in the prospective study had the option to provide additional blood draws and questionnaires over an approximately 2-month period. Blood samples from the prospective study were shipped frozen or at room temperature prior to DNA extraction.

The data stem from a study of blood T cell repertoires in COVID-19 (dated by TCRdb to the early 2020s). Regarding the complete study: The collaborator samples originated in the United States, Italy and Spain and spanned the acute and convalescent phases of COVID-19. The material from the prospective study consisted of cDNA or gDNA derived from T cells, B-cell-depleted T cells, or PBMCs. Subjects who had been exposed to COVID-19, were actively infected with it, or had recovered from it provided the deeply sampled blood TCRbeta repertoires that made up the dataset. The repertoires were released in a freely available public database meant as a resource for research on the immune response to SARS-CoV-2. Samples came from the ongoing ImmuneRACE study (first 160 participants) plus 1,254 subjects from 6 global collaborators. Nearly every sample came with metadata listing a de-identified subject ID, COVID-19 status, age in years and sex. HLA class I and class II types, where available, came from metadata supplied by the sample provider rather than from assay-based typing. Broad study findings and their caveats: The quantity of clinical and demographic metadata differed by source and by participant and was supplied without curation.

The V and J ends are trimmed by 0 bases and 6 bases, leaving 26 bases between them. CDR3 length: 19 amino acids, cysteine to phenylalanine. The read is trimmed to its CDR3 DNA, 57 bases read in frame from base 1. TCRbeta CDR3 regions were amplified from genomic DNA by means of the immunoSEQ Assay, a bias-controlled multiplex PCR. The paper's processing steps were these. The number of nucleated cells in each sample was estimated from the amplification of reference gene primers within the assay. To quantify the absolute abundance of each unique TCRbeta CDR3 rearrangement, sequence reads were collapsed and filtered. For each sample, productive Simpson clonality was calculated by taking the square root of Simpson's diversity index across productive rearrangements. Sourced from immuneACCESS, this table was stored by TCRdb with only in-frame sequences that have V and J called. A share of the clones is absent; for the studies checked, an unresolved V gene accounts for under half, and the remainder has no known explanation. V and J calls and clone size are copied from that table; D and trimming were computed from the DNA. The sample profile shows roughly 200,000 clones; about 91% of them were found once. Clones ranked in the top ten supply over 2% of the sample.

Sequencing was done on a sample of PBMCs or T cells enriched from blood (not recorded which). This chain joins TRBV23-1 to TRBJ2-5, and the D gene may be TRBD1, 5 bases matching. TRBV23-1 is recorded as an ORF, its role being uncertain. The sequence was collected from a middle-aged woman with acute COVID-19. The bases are TGCGCCAGCAGTCAATCTCTGAGAGATAGGGGCCGATATATGAAGACCCAGTACTTC. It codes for CASSQSLRDRGRYMKTQYF.